A selection of T cell receptor beta chains follows, all from one sample in a study of cytomegalovirus exposure and HLA in healthy donors. The assay was immunoSEQ multiplex PCR, and TCRdb's table has in-frame clones only and misses some. The sample has over 30,000 clones, roughly 90% seen once. Sequenced input: PBMCs. These receptors were taken from a woman between 40 and 55 years old in good health and CMV-seropositive. Each CDR3 is given with its conserved first and last residue. A D gene is named only where the DNA matches it firmly. For some rows the clone size is stated as once, few or many, or as a class when expanded; others skip it.

V: TRBV10-2; J: TRBJ2-3; D: .; size: .; DNA: TGCGCCAGCAGTAGAGGGGATACGCAGTATTTT; CDR3: CASSRGDTQYF
V: TRBV15; J: TRBJ2-3; D: TRBD2; size: once; DNA: TGTGCCACCAGCGGGGGACTAGCGGATGCCACAGATACGCAGTATTTT; CDR3: CATSGGLADATDTQYF
V: TRBV5-6; J: TRBJ1-4; D: .; size: .; DNA: TGTGCCAGTGGGGGGGTATGTCGGGAAAAACTGTTTTTT; CDR3: CASGGVCREKLFF
V: TRBV7-6; J: TRBJ2-3; D: TRBD1; size: .; DNA: TGTGCCAGCAATGGACAGGGGAAAGATACGCAGTATTTT; CDR3: CASNGQGKDTQYF
V: TRBV6-5; J: TRBJ1-3; D: .; size: .; DNA: TGTGCCAGCACCGCTGGAAACACCATATATTTT; CDR3: CASTAGNTIYF
V: TRBV28; J: TRBJ2-6; D: .; size: .; DNA: TGTGCCATTACGGGGGCGGGGGCCCCCGGGGCCAACGTCCTGACTTTC; CDR3: CAITGAGAPGANVLTF
V: TRBV25-1; J: TRBJ1-2; D: .; size: .; DNA: TGTGCCAGCAGTGACCCAGGAAACCGGGGTTCCTACACCTTC; CDR3: CASSDPGNRGSYTF
V: TRBV7-2; J: TRBJ2-7; D: TRBD2; size: few; DNA: TGTGCCAGCAGCCAGGGGGCAGCGGGGGGGGAAACCTACGAGCAGTACTTC; CDR3: CASSQGAAGGETYEQYF
V: TRBV19; J: TRBJ1-1; D: .; size: few; DNA: TGTGCCAGTAGCAGTACTGGGAGGACTGAAGCTTTCTTT; CDR3: CASSSTGRTEAFF
V: TRBV7-2; J: TRBJ2-1; D: TRBD1; size: .; DNA: TGTGCCAGCAGCTTCGACAGGGGCCCCTACAATGAGCAGTTCTTC; CDR3: CASSFDRGPYNEQFF
V: TRBV25-1; J: TRBJ2-3; D: .; size: .; DNA: TGTGCCAGCAGTGATCACAGGGGCACAGATACGCAGTATTTT; CDR3: CASSDHRGTDTQYF
V: TRBV11-3; J: TRBJ2-4; D: .; size: .; DNA: TGTGCCAGCAGCCCGGGGGAAGTAGCCAAAAACATTCAGTACTTC; CDR3: CASSPGEVAKNIQYF
V: TRBV5-1; J: TRBJ2-5; D: .; size: .; DNA: TGCGCCAGCAGCTACGGACTTAACCAAGAGACCCAGTACTTC; CDR3: CASSYGLNQETQYF
V: TRBV28; J: TRBJ1-5; D: .; size: .; DNA: TGTGCCAGCAGTTTTCGACAGTTCAATCAGCCCCAGCATTTT; CDR3: CASSFRQFNQPQHF
V: TRBV29-1; J: TRBJ2-7; D: TRBD2; size: once; DNA: TGCAGCGTTAAGGCCGGGACTAGCGGGACCTACGAGCAGTACTTC; CDR3: CSVKAGTSGTYEQYF
V: TRBV7-2; J: TRBJ1-1; D: TRBD1; size: .; DNA: TGTGCCAGCACCGGACAGGGGAACACTGAAGCTTTCTTT; CDR3: CASTGQGNTEAFF
V: TRBV5-1; J: TRBJ2-1; D: .; size: .; DNA: TGCGCCAGCAGCGCCACCCAGGGGGGTGAGCAGTTCTTC; CDR3: CASSATQGGEQFF
V: TRBV7-2; J: TRBJ2-2; D: TRBD2; size: .; DNA: TGTGCCAGCAGCGAACAAGCGGGGGCTAACACCGGGGAGCTGTTTTTT; CDR3: CASSEQAGANTGELFF
V: TRBV7-6; J: TRBJ2-3; D: TRBD2; size: .; DNA: TGTGCCAGCAGCTTAGGTTCCCCCTTAGCGGGGGTTAGCACAGATACGCAGTATTTT; CDR3: CASSLGSPLAGVSTDTQYF
V: TRBV5-5; J: TRBJ1-2; D: .; size: .; DNA: TGTGCCAGCAGCTTGGAAGGGAGCTATGGCTACACCTTC; CDR3: CASSLEGSYGYTF
V: TRBV27; J: TRBJ2-1; D: TRBD2; size: .; DNA: TGTGCCACGCTAAACGTAGCGGGGAACCCCTACAATGAGCAGTTCTTC; CDR3: CATLNVAGNPYNEQFF
V: TRBV9; J: TRBJ1-3; D: .; size: .; DNA: TGTGCCAGCAGCCCCTCCCAAGGAGGAGGAAACACCATATATTTT; CDR3: CASSPSQGGGNTIYF